This T cell receptor (beta chain) originates from a study of T cell repertoires in cytomegalovirus infection. Study-wide context: Both a matching HLA type and CMV infection were indicated by public TCR beta signatures. Points from the study as a whole: Carriage of CMV together with the relevant HLA was identifiable through cumulative public TCR beta family frequency. HLA-C-restricted CMV clonotypes gave the most frequent clonotype in two of eight donors.

As concerns this clonotype: What it binds is unknown.

This CDR3 is built from 17 residues. V was trimmed by 3 bases and J by 2 bases, leaving 20 bases between them. Germline V lookup: CDR1 MDHEN, CDR2 SYDVKM. In TCRdb, the reads were re-called with MiXCR into one record per CDR3 protein. The data show around 740,000 distinct CDR3 sequences, 35% to 45% seen once. Material for sequencing was PBMCs. The clonotype was recovered from a human donor in good health (CMV status not recorded). Some clones in this sample may be carry-over from other donors' samples. This chain uses TRBV28 with TRBJ2-7; D gene unclear. CDR3 sequence (DNA): TGTGCCAGCAGTTTTAGCCCGGACGGCCAGACTCCCTACGAGCAGTACTTC. Amino acid sequence: CASSFSPDGQTPYEQYF.